Here is one TCR beta chain with its context. In the authors' workflow: By means of reference gene primer amplification, nucleated cell counts were estimated. Here immunoSEQ multiplex PCR was the method, and the copy in TCRdb shows in-frame clones only, minus some. That table furnishes V, J and clone size, whereas the DNA furnished D and trimming. The table has roughly 21,000 clones, about 89% seen once. The sample originates from a study of blood T cell repertoires in COVID-19. About the study: Specimens from acute and convalescent COVID-19 originated in the United States, Italy and Spain. The analysed material was cDNA or gDNA that came from T cells, B-cell-depleted T cells, or PBMCs.

The CDR3 sequence is 14 residues long. CDR1 LNHDA and CDR2 SQIVND come from the germline V gene (reference sequence). V lost 1 base, J lost 3 bases, and 10 bases lay in between. The sequenced sample was peripheral blood. The gene calls are TRBV19 and TRBJ2-7; D not certain. The receptor comes from a man between 65 and 85 years old with active COVID-19. The CDR3 loop reads CASSIARGSYEQYF. For the CDR3, the DNA is TGTGCCAGTAGTATAGCGAGAGGAAGCTACGAGCAGTACTTC.